This TCR beta chain is drawn from a study of Graves' ophthalmopathy and Graves' hyperthyroidism. About this clonotype: Its antigen is currently unknown.

Points from the study as a whole: Ophthalmopathy and stable hyperthyroidism were discriminated by a 13-signature model, with approximately 88% sensitivity and 80% to 84% specificity. The authors also found most expanded thyroid clonotypes above 0.001 frequency in blood.

The diagnostic workup employed clinical symptoms, serum thyroxine, TRAb, thyroid ultrasound and orbital computed tomography. The CDR3 runs to 15 residues. Trimming left V 1 base short and J 4 bases short, with 12 bases between. CDR1 MGHDK and CDR2 SYGVNS come from the germline V gene. RNA transcripts were the template, and TCR beta CDR3 regions were amplified from them. The first round was an RT-PCR with HTBI primers, and the second round was a multiplex PCR. Each CDR3 protein is one row after TCRdb ran MiXCR on the multiplex PCR reads. The top ten clones hold over 2.5% of a sample with approximately 700,000 distinct CDR3 sequences, approximately 39% of them seen once.

The chain links TRBV25-1 to TRBJ2-3; perhaps TRBD1 as D (5 bases). This clonotype was sampled from an adult man with Graves' ophthalmopathy. The sequenced sample was peripheral blood. As DNA, the CDR3 is TGTGCCAGCAGTGAATTCAACAGGTCCCCAGATACGCAGTATTTT. This translates into CASSEFNRSPDTQYF.